A single sample is the source of the 9 T cell receptor beta chains below, sequenced in a study of blood T cell repertoires in COVID-19. Profiled with immunoSEQ multiplex PCR; TCRdb holds only in-frame clones, not every one. The table includes some 250,000 clones, around 89% detected once. The sample taken for sequencing was peripheral blood. The receptors were gathered from a middle-aged woman who had recovered from COVID-19.

The chain uses TRBV30 and TRBJ2-7, with TRBD1 matching over 11 bases. The V and J ends lost 5 bases and 3 bases, in that order; junction bases with no gene match: 0. Per germline, CDR1 GTSNPN and CDR2 SVGIG (reference sequence). CDR3 length equals 12 residues. CDR3 region: CAWGTGGYEQYF. The DNA for the CDR3 is TGTGCCTGGGGGACAGGGGGCTACGAGCAGTACTTC.

The rearrangement uses TRBV7-9 and TRBJ1-1; D is perhaps TRBD1 (5 bases). With 1 base removed from V and 0 bases from J, the gap between germline ends came to 12 bases. Germline V gives CDR1 SEHNR, CDR2 FQNEAQ (reference sequence). This CDR3 is built from 16 residues. For the CDR3, the DNA is TGTGCCAGCAGCTTAGGGTACGGGGGTCTGAACACTGAAGCTTTCTTT. Amino acids: CASSLGYGGLNTEAFF. Looking up the rest from reference TRBV7-9 and TRBJ1-1 gives the full variable domain: DTGVSQNPRHKITKRGQNVTFRCDPISEHNRLYWYRQTLGQGPEFLTYFQNEAQLEKSRLLSDRFSAERPKGSFSTLEIQRTEQGDSAMYLCASSLGYGGLNTEAFFGQGTRLTVV.

This rearrangement joins TRBV19 to TRBJ2-7, with 9 bases identical to TRBD2. The length of the CDR3 is 16 residues. Germline V gene data show CDR1 as LNHDA and CDR2 as SQIVND (reference sequence). V dropped 0 bases and J dropped 2; count of bases not matched to a gene: 5. This chain's CDR3 is CASSIEGGRAAYEQYF. The CDR3 DNA sequence: TGTGCCAGTAGTATAGAGGGCGGGAGGGCCGCCTACGAGCAGTACTTC. The complete variable domain, with remaining parts taken from reference TRBV19 and TRBJ2-7, reads DGGITQSPKYLFRKEGQNVTLSCEQNLNHDAMYWYRQDPGQGLRLIYYSQIVNDFQKGDIAEGYSVSREKKESFPLTVTSAQKNPTAFYLCASSIEGGRAAYEQYFGPGTRLTVT.

This clone was counted only a few times. The chain joins TRBV30 to TRBJ1-2; D is unclear. The CDR3 covers 13 residues. Trimming shortened V by 1 base and J by 8 bases, and 14 bases separated the two germline ends. Germline CDR1 reads GTSNPN; CDR2 reads SVGIG (reference sequence). This CDR3 is CAWSGGYTLGYTF. CDR3 in DNA: TGTGCCTGGAGTGGAGGTTATACATTGGGCTACACCTTC.

This chain connects TRBV7-2 to TRBJ1-1, with a weak D call TRBD1 (6 bases). Germline CDR1 and CDR2: SGHTA and FQGNSA. Trimming cost V 1 base and J 1 base, with 10 bases left between them. This CDR3 has 15 residues. For the CDR3, the DNA is TGTGCCAGCAGCTTAGGCCAGGGGACGAACACTGAAGCTTTCTTT. Protein product: CASSLGQGTNTEAFF.

The V and J genes are TRBV12-5 and TRBJ2-7; D gene unclear. Trimming stripped 6 bases from V and 0 bases from J, with 6 bases between. The CDR3 is 12 amino acids. CDR1 LGHNT and CDR2 FRNRAP come from the germline V gene. The CDR3 protein is CASGPSSYEQYV. The CDR3 DNA reads TGTGCTAGTGGGCCCAGCTCCTACGAGCAGTACGTC.

In DNA, the CDR3 is TGTGCCAGCAGCCCCGGACAGGGTTTTTATGGCTACACCTTC. This gives the protein CASSPGQGFYGYTF. The chain employs TRBV2 and TRBJ1-2; 8 nucleotides agree with TRBD1. V lost 6 bases, J lost 5 bases, and 8 bases stayed unmatched. The CDR3 loop spans 14 amino acids. The germline CDR1 and CDR2 sequences are SNHLY and FYNNEI.

V usage is TRBV24-1 and J usage is TRBJ1-5, with TRBD1 identical over 10 bases. V trimming: 2 bases; J trimming: 5 bases; junction bases outside the gene matches: 11. CDR1 and CDR2 from the germline V gene are KGHDR and SFDVKD. CDR3 length: 18 residues. This chain's CDR3 is CATSDSTGTGVEDQPQHF. The CDR3 DNA is TGTGCCACCAGTGATTCGACCGGGACAGGGGTTGAGGATCAGCCCCAGCATTTT.

This chain links TRBV27 with TRBJ2-2; D perhaps matches TRBD1 (6 bases). CDR3 size: 15 residues. The V gene lost 3 bases and the J gene lost 4 bases, with 12 bases spanning the gap. In germline, CDR1 is MNHEY, CDR2 SMNVEV (reference sequence). The CDR3 DNA follows: TGTGCCAGCAGTTTCTCAGGGGCGACCACCGGGGAGCTGTTTTTT. The encoded protein is CASSFSGATTGELFF.